These 12 T cell receptor beta chains share one sample of origin, sequenced in a study of blood T cell repertoires in COVID-19. Generated by immunoSEQ multiplex PCR, the TCRdb table keeps only in-frame clones and is missing some. The table has under 150,000 clones, around four fifths seen once; the top ten hold roughly 25%. Sequenced input: peripheral blood. The receptors derive from a human donor in a cohort sampled during active COVID-19.

The CDR3 DNA sequence: TGTGCCAGTAGGGTTTTGAGGGATAGCAATCAGCCCCAGCATTTT. It codes for CASRVLRDSNQPQHF. The chain couples TRBV19 to TRBJ1-5, with unresolved D. V dropped 6 bases and J dropped 0 bases, with 12 bases sitting between them. Germline CDR1 reads LNHDA; CDR2 reads SQIVND (reference sequence). The CDR3 loop spans 15 amino acids.

This clone appeared once. The chain links TRBV19 to TRBJ1-2; the D gene is possibly TRBD1 (5 bases). The germline V gene encodes CDR1 LNHDA and CDR2 SQIVND (reference sequence). The CDR3 is 18 amino acids. V lost 6 bases and J 1 base, leaving 24 bases between the germline ends. The CDR3 DNA is TGTGCCAGTAGATCTATCCTCTCCGACAGTCTGATTAACTATGGCTACACCTTC. It is translated as CASRSILSDSLINYGYTF.

The rearrangement links TRBV6-6 to TRBJ2-1, with D possibly TRBD1 on 6 matching bases. CDR3 length: 16 amino acids. The ends were cut back, 3 bases at V and 0 bases at J, with 12 bases in the middle. The germline gives CDR1 MNHNY, CDR2 SVGAGI (reference sequence). This CDR3 reads CASSYGGTASYNEQFF. The CDR3 nucleotides read TGTGCCAGCAGTTATGGGGGCACCGCCTCCTACAATGAGCAGTTCTTC.

The chain joins TRBV7-6 to TRBJ2-7; possible D gene TRBD2, 6 bases. V was pared by 4 bases and J by 3 bases, with 10 bases between. This CDR3 is built from 13 residues. CDR1 and CDR2 (germline): SGHVS, FNYEAQ. This chain's CDR3 is CASSSRRGYEQYF. CDR3 coding DNA: TGTGCCAGCAGCTCCCGGAGGGGCTACGAGCAGTACTTC.

The genes are TRBV14 and TRBJ1-2; TRBD1 is a possible D gene (6 bases). CDR3 length: 17 residues. CDR1 is SGHDN, CDR2 FVKESK, per germline. V dropped 4 bases and J dropped 7 bases, with 25 bases sitting between them. CDR3 loop: CASSRTGGNRAVGGYTF. Written as DNA, the CDR3 is TGTGCCAGCAGCCGCACGGGTGGGAACAGGGCGGTCGGTGGCTACACCTTC.

This chain joins TRBV10-3 and TRBJ1-4; D perhaps matches TRBD1 (6 bases). CDR3 size: 15 residues. Looked up from germline, CDR1 is ENHRY and CDR2 is SYGVKD. V was cut by 0 bases and J by 3 bases, with 8 bases left in between. In nucleotides, the CDR3 is TGTGCCATCAGTGAGTCCGAGGGGGCTAATGAAAAACTGTTTTTT. Protein sequence: CAISESEGANEKLFF.

The J gene is TRBJ2-4, the V gene TRBV19, with D possibly being TRBD1 (6 bases). The V end lost 5 bases, the J end lost 5 bases, and 16 bases lay between the germline ends. The V gene's germline CDR1 is LNHDA and CDR2 SQIVND (reference sequence). The CDR3 totals 15 residues. CDR3 coding DNA: TGTGCCAGTAGTCTGCAACAGGGAATCCAAAACATTCAGTACTTC. It is translated as CASSLQQGIQNIQYF.

V and J are TRBV7-2 and TRBJ1-1, with D perhaps matching TRBD1 (5 bases). Germline CDR1 is SGHTA and CDR2 is FQGNSA. The V gene lost 1 base and the J gene lost 4 bases, with 13 bases spanning the gap. This CDR3 has 15 residues. The CDR3 reads CASSLGQSRSTEAFF. The CDR3 DNA reads TGTGCCAGCAGCTTAGGACAGAGCAGAAGCACTGAAGCTTTCTTT. Filled out from reference TRBV7-2 and TRBJ1-1, the complete variable domain reads GAGVSQSPSNKVTEKGKDVELRCDPISGHTALYWYRQSLGQGLEFLIYFQGNSAPDKSGLPSDRFSAERTGGSVSTLTIQRTQQEDSAVYLCASSLGQSRSTEAFFGQGTRLTVV.

V usage is TRBV5-1 and J usage is TRBJ2-6; 9 bases map to TRBD1. The J segment lost 0 bases and the V segment lost 5 bases, leaving 6 bases of the junction unmatched. CDR3 length: 17 amino acids. The germline gives CDR1 SGHRS, CDR2 YFSETQ. DNA for the CDR3: TGCGCCAGCAGAGGGGACAGGGTTTACTCTGGGGCCAACGTCCTGACTTTC. It codes for CASRGDRVYSGANVLTF. The full variable domain, rest sourced from reference TRBV5-1 and TRBJ2-6, is KAGVTQTPRYLIKTRGQQVTLSCSPISGHRSVSWYQQTPGQGLQFLFEYFSETQRNKGNFPGRFSGRQFSNSRSEMNVSTLELGDSALYLCASRGDRVYSGANVLTFGAGSRLTVL.

The chain uses TRBV29-1 and TRBJ2-3, with 11 nucleotides matching TRBD1. CDR3 size: 13 residues. CDR1 is SQVTM, CDR2 ANQGSEA, per germline. V lost 4 bases to trimming and J lost 6 bases; unmatched junction nucleotides: 3. CDR3 loop: CSVAGQGVDTQYF. Written as DNA, the CDR3 is TGCAGCGTTGCGGGACAGGGGGTTGATACGCAGTATTTT.

This clone was picked up one time. The gene calls are TRBV10-3 and TRBJ1-2; 7 nucleotides align to TRBD1. The CDR3 runs 14 residues. The germline V gene has CDR1 ENHRY and CDR2 SYGVKD. The J segment lost 2 bases and the V segment lost 4 bases, leaving 4 bases of the junction unmatched. CDR3 region: CAISAGTENYGYTF. DNA for the CDR3: TGTGCCATCAGTGCAGGGACAGAGAACTATGGCTACACCTTC.

The rearrangement uses TRBV28 and TRBJ2-5, with TRBD1 matching 9 bases. The germline gives CDR1 MDHEN, CDR2 SYDVKM. J lost 4 bases, V lost 3 bases, and 6 bases had no gene match. The CDR3 has 15 residues. CDR3 coding DNA: TGTGCCAGCAGTTTCGCGGGACAGGGCGGAGAGACCCAGTACTTC. Its translation is CASSFAGQGGETQYF.